These 18 T cell receptor beta chains came from one sample sequenced in a study of blood T cell repertoires in COVID-19. This table comes from immunoSEQ multiplex PCR, and its TCRdb copy is limited to in-frame clones, with some not included. In the table there are around 280,000 clones, 70% to 90% of which are singletons. The sequencing sample was made of peripheral blood. These receptors were obtained from a woman aged 25 to 39 who had recovered from COVID-19.

The V gene is TRBV28, the J gene TRBJ1-1; 7 bases match TRBD1. CDR3 length: 17 amino acids. Unmatched junction bases numbered 12, after V lost 3 bases and J lost 2 bases. Germline CDR1 reads MDHEN; CDR2 reads SYDVKM. The CDR3 reads CASSLRSLRDSNTEAFF. CDR3 in DNA: TGTGCCAGCAGTTTGCGGTCCCTTCGGGACAGTAACACTGAAGCTTTCTTT.

The table lists this clone with a few counts. J is TRBJ2-3 and V is TRBV11-2; 10 bases match TRBD2. The CDR3 spans 18 residues. The trim removed 4 bases at V and 4 bases at J, leaving 14 bases unmatched. Germline values: CDR1 SGHAT, CDR2 FQNNGV. In DNA form, the CDR3 reads TGTGCCAGCAGCTCTAGGGCTCCCCTAGCGGGGGCCTCAGATACGCAGTATTTT. Protein: CASSSRAPLAGASDTQYF.

CDR3 protein: CASSDRSGYGYTF. The DNA of the CDR3 is TGTGCCAGCAGTGACAGGTCAGGATATGGCTACACCTTC. The chain combines TRBV6-4 with TRBJ1-2; D call uncertain. V was pared by 2 bases and J by 5 bases, with 9 bases between. The CDR3 is made up of 13 amino acids. In germline, CDR1 is MRHNA, CDR2 SNTAGT.

The count of this clone is one. The chain uses TRBV5-4 and TRBJ2-7, with 16 bases that match TRBD2. Germline assignment: CDR1 SGHNT and CDR2 YYREEE (reference sequence). The length of the CDR3 is 16 residues. V trimming: 4 bases; J trimming: 5 bases; junction bases outside the gene matches: 6. Here the CDR3 reads CASSPGLAGGLNEQYF. The CDR3 DNA sequence: TGTGCCAGCAGCCCGGGACTAGCGGGAGGGCTAAACGAGCAGTACTTC.

V is TRBV30 and J is TRBJ1-1, with D possibly being TRBD1 (5 bases). Germline loops: CDR1 GTSNPN, CDR2 SVGIG (reference sequence). This CDR3 comprises 14 residues. V was pared by 2 bases and J by 7 bases, with 17 bases between. CDR3 loop: CAWSKDGRGGEAFF. CDR3 in DNA: TGTGCCTGGAGTAAGGACGGGAGGGGCGGTGAAGCTTTCTTT.

J is TRBJ1-6 and V is TRBV11-2; 7 nucleotides agree with TRBD1. The CDR3 is made up of 11 amino acids. The V gene end was trimmed by 4 bases and the J gene end by 19 bases; junction bases not matched to a gene: 7. CDR1 is SGHAT, CDR2 FQNNGV, per germline. The CDR3 loop reads CASSSGQREHF. CDR3 DNA: TGTGCCAGCAGCTCGGGACAGCGCGAGCACTTT.

This clone has only a few counts. This chain links TRBV4-3 with TRBJ1-3; D uncertain. Germline assignment: CDR1 LGHNA and CDR2 YSLEER. The CDR3 is 15 residues long. Trimming removed 1 base from V and 0 bases from J, with 7 bases in between. For the CDR3, the DNA is TGCGCCAGCAGCCAAGGTCGCGTCTCTGGAAACACCATATATTTT. Translated, it gives CASSQGRVSGNTIYF.

The J gene is TRBJ2-1, the V gene TRBV5-1, with 11 bases fitting TRBD2. This CDR3 comprises 15 residues. V lost 4 bases and J lost 5; bases outside the gene matches: 5. Germline CDR1 SGHRS, CDR2 YFSETQ. The CDR3 DNA reads as TGCGCCAGCAGCGTGGGACTAGCGGTGAACAATGAGCAGTTCTTC. Protein sequence: CASSVGLAVNNEQFF. Together with reference TRBV5-1 and TRBJ2-1, the CDR3 gives the full variable domain: KAGVTQTPRYLIKTRGQQVTLSCSPISGHRSVSWYQQTPGQGLQFLFEYFSETQRNKGNFPGRFSGRQFSNSRSEMNVSTLELGDSALYLCASSVGLAVNNEQFFGPGTRLTVL.

This sequence joins TRBV5-8 and TRBJ1-6, with D maybe TRBD1 (6 bases). Germline CDR1 reads SGHTS; CDR2 reads YDEGEE. The CDR3 is 14 amino acids. Trimming pared 4 bases from V and 5 bases from J, leaving 10 bases between. This chain's CDR3 is CASSLGQHNSPLHF. The CDR3 DNA follows: TGTGCCAGCAGCCTAGGACAGCATAATTCACCCCTCCACTTT.

The rearrangement links TRBV5-1 to TRBJ1-1; unclear D gene. Trimming stripped 0 bases from V and 6 bases from J, with 12 bases between. The germline V gene has CDR1 SGHRS and CDR2 YFSETQ. The length of the CDR3 is 14 residues. Here the CDR3 reads CASSLDAIPAEAFF. The CDR3 DNA reads TGCGCCAGCAGCTTGGATGCGATACCCGCTGAAGCTTTCTTT.

The sample holds one count of this clone. The chain combines TRBV3-1 (or the pseudogene TRBV3-2) with TRBJ1-5; 8 positions agree with TRBD1. The V gene end was trimmed by 4 bases and the J gene end by 5 bases; junction bases not matched to a gene: 4. The germline V gene has CDR1 LGHDT and CDR2 YNNKEL (reference sequence). The CDR3 loop spans 14 amino acids. The CDR3 DNA sequence: TGTGCCAGCAGCCTGACAGGGGATTATCAGCCCCAGCATTTT. It codes for CASSLTGDYQPQHF.

In DNA form, the CDR3 reads TGTGCCTGGAGTCTCTCTAGCGGAGGGGCTTTCTTT. This translates into CAWSLSSGGAFF. The chain joins TRBV30 to TRBJ1-1; the D is unclear. The V gene lost 2 bases and the J gene lost 11 bases, with 15 bases spanning the gap. The germline CDR1 and CDR2 sequences are GTSNPN and SVGIG (reference sequence). There are 12 residues in the CDR3. The variable domain in full, completed from reference TRBV30 and TRBJ1-1, reads SQTIHQWPATLVQPVGSPLSLECTVEGTSNPNLYWYRQAAGRGLQLLFYSVGIGQISSEVPQNLSASRPQDRQFILSSKKLLLSDSGFYLCAWSLSSGGAFFGQGTRLTVV.

This rearrangement joins TRBV25-1 to TRBJ1-2; 8 bases agree with TRBD1. V was pared by 4 bases and J by 5 bases, with 9 bases of the junction left unmatched. The CDR3 consists of 15 residues. In germline, CDR1 is MGHDK, CDR2 SYGVNS. Written as DNA, the CDR3 is TGTGCCAGCAGTGGAGGACAGGGAGTTTGGTATGGCTACACCTTC. The encoded protein is CASSGGQGVWYGYTF.

The rearrangement uses TRBV6-1 and TRBJ2-2; 8 nucleotides agree with TRBD1. The CDR3 covers 17 residues. Germline CDR1 and CDR2: MNHNS and SASEGT. The junction had 10 bases not matched to a gene; V was cut back by 2 bases and J by 5 bases. CDR3 region: CASSEFLGTGYTGELFF. The DNA for the CDR3 is TGTGCCAGCAGTGAATTCCTAGGGACAGGATATACCGGGGAGCTGTTTTTT.

The genes are TRBV5-1 and TRBJ2-6, with no clear D. The CDR3 consists of 15 residues. From germline, CDR1 is SGHRS and CDR2 YFSETQ. V lost 4 bases and J 0 bases, leaving 8 bases between the germline ends. CDR3: CASSGVVSGANVLTF. The CDR3 region has the DNA TGCGCCAGCAGCGGAGTGGTCTCTGGGGCCAACGTCCTGACTTTC.

This chain links TRBV11-2 with TRBJ2-1, with D possibly matching TRBD1 (6 bases). Per the germline V gene, CDR1 is SGHAT and CDR2 is FQNNGV. The CDR3 runs to 15 residues. V was trimmed by 4 bases and J by 4 bases, leaving 14 bases between them. For the CDR3, the DNA is TGTGCCAGCAGCTACGGGACGGGGACATACAATGAGCAGTTCTTC. Amino acids: CASSYGTGTYNEQFF.

This chain connects TRBV7-3 to TRBJ2-2; possibly TRBD2 for D (6 bases). The germline gives CDR1 SGHTA, CDR2 FQGTGA. V lost 5 bases, J lost 5 bases, and 12 bases lay in between. This CDR3 region has 14 residues. CDR3 coding DNA: TGTGCCAGCAGCCCAATCGGGGGTACCGGGGAGCTGTTTTTT. Protein: CASSPIGGTGELFF.

The CDR3 sequence: CASSLAGVDIQYF. The DNA of the CDR3 is TGTGCCAGCAGCCTCGCAGGGGTGGACATTCAGTACTTC. The chain uses TRBV11-2 and TRBJ2-4; maybe TRBD1 (6 bases). V lost 5 bases to trimming and J lost 8 bases, with 13 bases between them. Per the germline V gene, CDR1 is SGHAT and CDR2 is FQNNGV. The CDR3 totals 13 residues. The whole variable domain, filled in from reference TRBV11-2 and TRBJ2-4, reads EAGVAQSPRYKIIEKRQSVAFWCNPISGHATLYWYQQILGQGPKLLIQFQNNGVVDDSQLPKDRFSAERLKGVDSTLKIQPAKLEDSAVYLCASSLAGVDIQYFGAGTRLSVL.